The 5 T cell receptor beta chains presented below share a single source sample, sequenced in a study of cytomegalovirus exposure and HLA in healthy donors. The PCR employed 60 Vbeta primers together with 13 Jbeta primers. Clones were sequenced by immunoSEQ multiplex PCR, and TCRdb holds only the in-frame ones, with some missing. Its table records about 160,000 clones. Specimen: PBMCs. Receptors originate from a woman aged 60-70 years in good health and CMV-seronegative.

CDR3 nucleotide sequence: TGTGCCAGCAGCTCAGACAGGGGAGAGACCCAGTACTTC. As protein: CASSSDRGETQYF. The gene calls are TRBV7-2 and TRBJ2-5; 8 bases match TRBD1. CDR3 length: 13 residues. V trimming: 4 bases; J trimming: 4 bases; junction bases outside the gene matches: 2. The germline V gene encodes CDR1 SGHTA and CDR2 FQGNSA.

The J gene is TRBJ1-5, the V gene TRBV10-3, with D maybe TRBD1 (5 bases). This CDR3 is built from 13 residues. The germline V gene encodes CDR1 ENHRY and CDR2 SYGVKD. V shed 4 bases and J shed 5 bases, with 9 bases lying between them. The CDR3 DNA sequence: TGTGCCATCAGTGGGACATCTTATCAGCCCCAGCATTTT. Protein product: CAISGTSYQPQHF.

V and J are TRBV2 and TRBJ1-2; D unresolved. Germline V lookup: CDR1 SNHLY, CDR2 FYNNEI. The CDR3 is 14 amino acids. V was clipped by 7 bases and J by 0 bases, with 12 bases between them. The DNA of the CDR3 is TGTGCCAGCACGCGTATAGCAACTAACTATGGCTACACCTTC. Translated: CASTRIATNYGYTF. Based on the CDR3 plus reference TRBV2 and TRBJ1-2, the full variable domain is EPEVTQTPSHQVTQMGQEVILRCVPISNHLYFYWYRQILGQKVEFLVSFYNNEISEKSEIFDDQFSVERPDGSNFTLKIRSTKLEDSAMYFCASTRIATNYGYTFGSGTRLTVV.

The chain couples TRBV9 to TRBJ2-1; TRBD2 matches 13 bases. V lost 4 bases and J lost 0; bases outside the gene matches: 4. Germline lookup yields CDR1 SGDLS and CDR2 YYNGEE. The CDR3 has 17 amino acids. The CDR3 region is CASSPRTSGSSYNEQFF. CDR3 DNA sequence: TGTGCCAGCAGCCCTCGGACTAGCGGGAGCTCCTACAATGAGCAGTTCTTC.

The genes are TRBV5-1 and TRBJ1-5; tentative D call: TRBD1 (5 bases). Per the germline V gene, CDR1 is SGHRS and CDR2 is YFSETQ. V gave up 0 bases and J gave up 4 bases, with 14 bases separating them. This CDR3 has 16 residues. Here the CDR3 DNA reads TGCGCCAGCAGCTTGGCCCGAACAGGTCTTAATCAGCCCCAGCATTTT. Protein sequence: CASSLARTGLNQPQHF.